This T cell receptor (beta chain) emerged from a study of blood T cell repertoires in COVID-19. Study in general: Some COVID-19 samples were acute and others convalescent; all came from the United States, Italy and Spain.

Authors' analysis steps: Reference gene primer amplification gave nucleated cell count estimates. This table comes from immunoSEQ multiplex PCR, and its TCRdb copy is limited to in-frame clones, with some not included. Clone size and V and J calls were adopted from that table, with D and trimming inferred from the DNA. This sample has 150,000 to 180,000 clones, with about 85% found just once. The CDR3 runs to 14 residues. Germline V gene data show CDR1 as MNHEY and CDR2 as SVGAGI. Deletions cut 6 bases from V and 0 bases from J, with 11 bases between. One Seattle source followed patients from active infection through their disease course.

The receptor was derived from a man in his sixties with COVID-19, enrolled during active disease. The chain is built from TRBV6-5 and TRBJ1-1; the D gene is possibly TRBD1 (6 bases). The sequenced sample consisted of peripheral blood. Written as DNA, the CDR3 is TGTGCCAGCAGGAGGGGGGGCCTGAACACTGAAGCTTTCTTT. Translated, it gives CASRRGGLNTEAFF.